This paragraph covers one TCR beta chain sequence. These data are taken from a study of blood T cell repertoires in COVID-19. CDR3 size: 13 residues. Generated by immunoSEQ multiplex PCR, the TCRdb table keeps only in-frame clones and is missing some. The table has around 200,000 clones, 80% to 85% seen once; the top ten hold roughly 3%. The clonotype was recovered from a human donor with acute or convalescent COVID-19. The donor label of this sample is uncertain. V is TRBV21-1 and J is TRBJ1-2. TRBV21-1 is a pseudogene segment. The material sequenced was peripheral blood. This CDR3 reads CASSKVGVGGYTF. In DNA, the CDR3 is TGTGCCAGCAGCAAAGTGGGAGTAGGCGGCTACACCTTC.